Below, 17 T cell receptor beta chains from the same sample are listed, as sequenced in a study of regulatory T cells in long-lasting Graves disease. Libraries of TCR beta came from iRepertoire HTBI primers plus Arm-PCR of CDR3 regions. A single record per CDR3 protein comes from TCRdb applying MiXCR to the multiplex PCR reads. The sample shows about 540,000 distinct CDR3 sequences, around an eighth of them seen only once. Time point in this sample: newly diagnosed GD, antithyroid drugs for less than 3 months. Scientists built the TCR library using RNA that was extracted from PBMCs. This sample also belongs to another study, concerning T cells in Graves' hyperthyroidism and ophthalmopathy.

Material: peripheral blood mononuclear cells (PBMCs), obtained at new diagnosis, from a patient treated with antithyroid drugs. The receptor source for this set is a man aged 25-45 years with Graves disease.

In this sample, this clonotype turned up a few times. V and J are TRBV20-1 and TRBJ2-1; D not certain. This CDR3 comprises 12 residues. V was shortened by 0 bases and J by 8 bases, with 8 bases between the two germline ends. Germline V gene data show CDR1 as DFQATT and CDR2 as SNEGSKA (reference sequence). The CDR3, as DNA: TGCAGTGCTAGAGATCTAGGTGATGAGCAGTTCTTC. Translation: CSARDLGDEQFF.

The chain uses TRBV24-1 and TRBJ2-2, with D uncertain. The CDR3 totals 13 residues. V was clipped by 2 bases and J by 4 bases, with 4 bases between them. Per germline, CDR1 KGHDR and CDR2 SFDVKD. Here the CDR3 reads CATSDSGTGELFF. CDR3 coding DNA: TGTGCCACCAGTGATTCCGGCACCGGGGAGCTGTTTTTT.

This clonotype was detected ten times or more. The rearrangement links TRBV6-1 to TRBJ2-1, with 8 bases that match TRBD2. CDR3 size: 17 residues. V dropped 5 bases and J dropped 0; count of bases not matched to a gene: 9. Germline CDR1 is MNHNS and CDR2 is SASEGT. In DNA, the CDR3 is TGTGCCAGCAGTACAACTAGTAGCGGGACCTCCTACAATGAGCAGTTCTTC. Its translation is CASSTTSSGTSYNEQFF.

In its sample, this clonotype was seen many times. The gene calls are TRBV20-1 and TRBJ2-1; perhaps TRBD2 as D (6 bases). Between the trimmed V and J ends, which lost 3 bases and 8 bases, there was a span of 17 bases. Germline lookup yields CDR1 DFQATT and CDR2 SNEGSKA (reference sequence). The CDR3 is made up of 14 amino acids. Written as DNA, the CDR3 is TGCAGTGCTAGGCGGCGGGAATATATCGATGAGCAGTTCTTC. It translates to CSARRREYIDEQFF.

The rearrangement uses TRBV3-1 and TRBJ1-3; the match to TRBD1 covers 11 bases. Losses at the gene ends were 1 base for V and 3 bases for J; bases not matched to a gene: 5. The CDR3 runs to 17 residues. Germline CDR1 is LGHDT and CDR2 is YNNKEL (reference sequence). CDR3 loop: CASSQAGTGGIGNTIYF. The CDR3 DNA follows: TGTGCCAGCAGCCAAGCCGGGACAGGGGGGATTGGAAACACCATATATTTT.

This clonotype showed up many times. The chain joins TRBV7-9 to TRBJ1-1; TRBD1 might be the D (5 bases). The CDR3 is 16 residues long. Germline values: CDR1 SEHNR, CDR2 FQNEAQ (reference sequence). Trimming left V 1 base short and J 5 bases short, with 17 bases between. CDR3 sequence reads: CASSLGWGEAETEAFF. CDR3 coding DNA: TGTGCCAGCAGCTTAGGATGGGGGGAGGCTGAGACTGAAGCTTTCTTT.

This clonotype was seen ten or more times. The V call is TRBV6-8, the J call TRBJ2-1; D is uncertain. The ends were cut back, 5 bases at V and 6 bases at J, with 8 bases in the middle. Looked up from germline, CDR1 is MNHGY and CDR2 is SAAAGT. The CDR3 has 12 amino acids. DNA for the CDR3: TGTGCCAGCAGTGGAGAAGGCAATGAGCAGTTCTTC. Encoded protein: CASSGEGNEQFF.

This clonotype appeared a few times. Being one base from a much bigger clone, this may be a read error. The chain joins TRBV7-2 to TRBJ2-5; maybe TRBD1 (6 bases). The CDR3 length is 15 residues. V lost 5 bases and J 11 bases, leaving 24 bases between the germline ends. Germline V gene sequence: CDR1 SGHTA, CDR2 FQGNSA. The CDR3 protein is CASSLLWGPYNEQYF. CDR3 sequence (DNA): TGTGCCAGCAGCCTACTTTGGGGGCCCTACAATGAGCAGTACTTC.

DNA for the CDR3: TGCAGTGCTAGAAACACGGACTCTAACTATGGCTACACCTTC. Translated: CSARNTDSNYGYTF. The chain is built from TRBV20-1 and TRBJ1-2; D is unclear. V gave up 2 bases and J gave up 0 bases, with 10 bases separating them. This CDR3 has 14 amino acids. Germline V lookup: CDR1 DFQATT, CDR2 SNEGSKA (reference sequence).

This clonotype was observed many times. The chain uses TRBV20-1 and TRBJ2-3, with D tentatively TRBD2 (6 bases). Germline V gene sequence: CDR1 DFQATT, CDR2 SNEGSKA (reference sequence). The CDR3 totals 15 residues. V dropped 2 bases and J dropped 1 base, with 13 bases sitting between them. CDR3 loop: CSARPGLRGTDTQYF. CDR3 nucleotide sequence: TGCAGTGCTAGACCGGGACTTCGCGGCACAGATACGCAGTATTTT.

The chain has TRBV27 and TRBJ1-4; 9 bases are shared with TRBD1. The germline CDR1 and CDR2 sequences are MNHEY and SMNVEV (reference sequence). V was clipped by 6 bases and J by 3 bases; unmatched bases: 5. The CDR3 consists of 15 residues. CDR3 bases: TGTGCCAGCAGGCCGACAGGGGGAGCTAATGAAAAACTGTTTTTT. Amino acid sequence: CASRPTGGANEKLFF.

The rearrangement joins TRBV5-1 to TRBJ2-1, with TRBD2 matching 8 bases. The junction had 6 bases not matched to a gene; V was cut back by 1 base and J by 3 bases. Germline V gene data show CDR1 as SGHRS and CDR2 as YFSETQ. This CDR3 is built from 16 residues. The CDR3 sequence is CASSLKGGLGYNEQFF. CDR3 sequence (DNA): TGCGCCAGCAGCTTGAAAGGGGGACTAGGCTACAATGAGCAGTTCTTC. The full variable domain, rest sourced from reference TRBV5-1 and TRBJ2-1, is KAGVTQTPRYLIKTRGQQVTLSCSPISGHRSVSWYQQTPGQGLQFLFEYFSETQRNKGNFPGRFSGRQFSNSRSEMNVSTLELGDSALYLCASSLKGGLGYNEQFFGPGTRLTVL.

As to this clonotype: This may be a read error: a much more frequent sequence differs by one nucleotide. The rearrangement links TRBV12-3 or TRBV12-4 to TRBJ2-1; 7 nucleotides line up with TRBD2. The CDR3 loop spans 15 amino acids. The CDR3 loop reads CASKRGAGEYNKQFF. The CDR3 DNA reads TGTGCCAGCAAAAGGGGCGCGGGAGAGTACAATAAGCAGTTCTTC.

In its sample, this clonotype was seen many times. The chain combines TRBV20-1 with TRBJ2-7; D assignment may be TRBD1 or TRBD2 (5 bases each). The CDR3 is made up of 14 amino acids. The germline V and J ends were trimmed by 4 bases and 2 bases, with 15 bases remaining between them. CDR1 is DFQATT, CDR2 SNEGSKA, per germline (reference sequence). The CDR3 reads CSATPRDGPYEQYF. The CDR3 DNA reads as TGCAGTGCTACTCCTCGGGACGGTCCCTACGAGCAGTACTTC.

This clonotype was observed at least ten times. This chain joins TRBV7-2 and TRBJ2-7, with D possibly TRBD1 on 6 matching bases. In germline, CDR1 is SGHTA, CDR2 FQGNSA. The V end was cut by 6 bases, the J end by 0 bases, with 12 bases between. The CDR3 sequence is 14 residues long. CDR3 loop: CASSRRTDSYEQYF. The CDR3 DNA reads TGTGCCAGCAGTCGTAGGACAGACTCCTACGAGCAGTACTTC.

This clonotype has more than one count but fewer than ten. The chain recombines TRBV6-2 or TRBV6-3 with TRBJ1-3; D is uncertain. Germline lookup yields CDR1 MNHEY and CDR2 SVGEGT. This CDR3 comprises 13 residues. Deletions cut 4 bases from V and 4 bases from J, with 8 bases between. CDR3 DNA sequence: TGTGCCAGCAGTTCGTCCCTCGGAAACACCATATATTTT. This gives the protein CASSSSLGNTIYF.

This clonotype has at least ten counts. The V call is TRBV12-3 or TRBV12-4, the J call TRBJ2-1; the match to TRBD1 covers 8 bases. The CDR3 contains 13 residues. With 7 bases clipped from V and 12 bases from J, the junction kept 11 bases outside the gene matches. The CDR3 nucleotides read TGTGCCAGCACCCATCCAGGGGGCGCCGGGCAGTTCTTC. Encoded protein: CASTHPGGAGQFF.